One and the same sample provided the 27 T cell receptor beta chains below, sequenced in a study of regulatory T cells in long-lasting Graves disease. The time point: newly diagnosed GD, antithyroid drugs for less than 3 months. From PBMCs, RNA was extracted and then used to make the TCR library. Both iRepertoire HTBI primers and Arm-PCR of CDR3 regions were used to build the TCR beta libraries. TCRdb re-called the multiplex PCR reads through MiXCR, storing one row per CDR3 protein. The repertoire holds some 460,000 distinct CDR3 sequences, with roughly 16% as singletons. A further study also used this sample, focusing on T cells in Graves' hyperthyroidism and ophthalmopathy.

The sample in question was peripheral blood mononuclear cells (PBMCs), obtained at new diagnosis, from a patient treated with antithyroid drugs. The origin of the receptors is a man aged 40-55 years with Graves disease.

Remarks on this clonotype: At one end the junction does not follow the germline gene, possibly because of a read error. The CDR3 sequence is CASQQGNTGTQYF. For the CDR3, the DNA is TGTGCCAGCCAACAGGGGAACACAGGTACGCAGTATTTT. The J gene is TRBJ2-3, the V gene TRBV7-9; 7 bases are a match to TRBD1. Per the germline V gene, CDR1 is SEHNR and CDR2 is FQNEAQ (reference sequence). This CDR3 contains 13 residues.

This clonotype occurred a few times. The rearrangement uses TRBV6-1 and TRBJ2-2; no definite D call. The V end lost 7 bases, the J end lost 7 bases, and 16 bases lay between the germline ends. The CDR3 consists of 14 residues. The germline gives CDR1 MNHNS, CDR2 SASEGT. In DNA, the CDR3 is TGTGCCAGCACCTCCCTGGTCGTGGGCGGGGAGCTGTTTTTT. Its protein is CASTSLVVGGELFF.

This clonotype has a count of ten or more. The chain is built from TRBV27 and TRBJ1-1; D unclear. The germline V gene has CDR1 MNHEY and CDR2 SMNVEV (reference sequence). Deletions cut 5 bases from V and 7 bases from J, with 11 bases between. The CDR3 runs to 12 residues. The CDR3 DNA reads TGTGCCAGCAGTGCTAATGGGGTTGAAGCTTTCTTT. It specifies CASSANGVEAFF.

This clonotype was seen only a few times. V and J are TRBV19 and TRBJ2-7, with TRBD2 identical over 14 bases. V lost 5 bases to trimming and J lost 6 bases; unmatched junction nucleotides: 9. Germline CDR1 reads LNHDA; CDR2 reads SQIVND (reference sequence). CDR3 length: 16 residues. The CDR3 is CASSERLAGGPVEQYF. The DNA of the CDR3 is TGTGCCAGTAGTGAAAGACTAGCGGGAGGGCCCGTCGAGCAGTACTTC. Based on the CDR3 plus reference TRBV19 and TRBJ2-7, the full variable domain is DGGITQSPKYLFRKEGQNVTLSCEQNLNHDAMYWYRQDPGQGLRLIYYSQIVNDFQKGDIAEGYSVSREKKESFPLTVTSAQKNPTAFYLCASSERLAGGPVEQYFGPGTRLTVT.

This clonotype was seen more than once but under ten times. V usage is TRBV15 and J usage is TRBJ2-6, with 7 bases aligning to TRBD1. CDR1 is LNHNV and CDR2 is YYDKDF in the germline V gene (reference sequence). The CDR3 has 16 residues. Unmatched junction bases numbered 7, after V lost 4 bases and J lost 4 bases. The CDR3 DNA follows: TGTGCCACCAGCAAGAGAACAGGGGACGGGGCCAACGTCCTGACTTTC. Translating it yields CATSKRTGDGANVLTF.

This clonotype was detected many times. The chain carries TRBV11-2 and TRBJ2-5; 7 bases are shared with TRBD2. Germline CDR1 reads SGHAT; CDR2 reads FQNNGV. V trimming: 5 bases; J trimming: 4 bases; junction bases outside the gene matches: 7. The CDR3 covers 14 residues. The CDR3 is CASSPRAGTETQYF. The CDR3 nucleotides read TGTGCCAGCAGCCCCAGAGCGGGGACAGAGACCCAGTACTTC. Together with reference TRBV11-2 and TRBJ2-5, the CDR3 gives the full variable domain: EAGVAQSPRYKIIEKRQSVAFWCNPISGHATLYWYQQILGQGPKLLIQFQNNGVVDDSQLPKDRFSAERLKGVDSTLKIQPAKLEDSAVYLCASSPRAGTETQYFGPGTRLLVL.

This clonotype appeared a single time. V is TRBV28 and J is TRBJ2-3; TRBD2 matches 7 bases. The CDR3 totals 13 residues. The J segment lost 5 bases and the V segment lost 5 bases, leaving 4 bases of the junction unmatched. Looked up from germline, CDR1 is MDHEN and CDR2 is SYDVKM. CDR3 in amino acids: CASSGGRGDTQYF. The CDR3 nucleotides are TGTGCCAGCAGTGGCGGGAGAGGAGATACGCAGTATTTT.

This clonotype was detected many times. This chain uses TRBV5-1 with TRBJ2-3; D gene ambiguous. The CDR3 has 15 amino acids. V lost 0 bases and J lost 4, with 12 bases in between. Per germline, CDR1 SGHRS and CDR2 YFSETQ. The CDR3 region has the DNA TGCGCCAGCAGCTTGGGGTTTCCCCCCGCAGATACGCAGTATTTT. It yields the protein CASSLGFPPADTQYF.

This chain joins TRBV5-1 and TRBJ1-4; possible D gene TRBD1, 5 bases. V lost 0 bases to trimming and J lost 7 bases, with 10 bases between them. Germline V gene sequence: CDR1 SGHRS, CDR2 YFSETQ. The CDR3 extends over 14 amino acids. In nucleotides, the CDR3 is TGCGCCAGCAGCTTGGAGCAGGGTTTTGAAAAACTGTTTTTT. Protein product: CASSLEQGFEKLFF.

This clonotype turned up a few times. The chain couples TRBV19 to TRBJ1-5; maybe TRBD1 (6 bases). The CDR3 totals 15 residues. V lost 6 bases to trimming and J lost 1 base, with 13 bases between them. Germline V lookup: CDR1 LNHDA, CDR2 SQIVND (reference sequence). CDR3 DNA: TGTGCCAGTAGCTTCCGGGGGGCGAGCAATCAGCCCCAGCATTTT. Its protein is CASSFRGASNQPQHF.

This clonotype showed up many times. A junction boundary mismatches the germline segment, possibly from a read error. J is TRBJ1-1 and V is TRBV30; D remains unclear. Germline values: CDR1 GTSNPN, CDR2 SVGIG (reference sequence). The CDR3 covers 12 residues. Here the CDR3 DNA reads TGTGCCTGGGGTGTAGATGGTAGGGTAGCTTTCTTT. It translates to CAWGVDGRVAFF.

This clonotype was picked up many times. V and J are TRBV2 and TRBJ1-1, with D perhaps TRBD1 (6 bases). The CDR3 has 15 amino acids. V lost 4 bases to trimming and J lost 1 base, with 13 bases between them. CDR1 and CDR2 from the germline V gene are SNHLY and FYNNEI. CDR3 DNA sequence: TGTGCCAGCAGTGTAACAGGGCCAAAGAACACTGAAGCTTTCTTT. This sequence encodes CASSVTGPKNTEAFF.

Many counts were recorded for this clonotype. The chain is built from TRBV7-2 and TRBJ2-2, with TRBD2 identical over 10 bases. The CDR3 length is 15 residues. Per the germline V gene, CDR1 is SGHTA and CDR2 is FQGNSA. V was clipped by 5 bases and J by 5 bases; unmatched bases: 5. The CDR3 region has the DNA TGTGCCAGCAGCATCAGGACTAGCGGAACCGGGGAGCTGTTTTTT. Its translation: CASSIRTSGTGELFF.

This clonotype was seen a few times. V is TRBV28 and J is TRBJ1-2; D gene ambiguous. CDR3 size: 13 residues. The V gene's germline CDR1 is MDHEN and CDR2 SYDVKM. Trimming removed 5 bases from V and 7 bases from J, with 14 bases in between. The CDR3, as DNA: TGTGCCAGCAGTGAAGCGCTTCGGGGTGGCTACACCTTC. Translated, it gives CASSEALRGGYTF.

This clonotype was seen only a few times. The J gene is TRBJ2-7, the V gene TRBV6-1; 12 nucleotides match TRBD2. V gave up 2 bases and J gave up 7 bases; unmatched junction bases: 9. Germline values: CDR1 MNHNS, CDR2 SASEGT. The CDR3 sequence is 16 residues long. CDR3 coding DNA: TGTGCCAGCAGTGAATCTAGCGGGAGGGCCCTATCGGAGCAGTACTTC. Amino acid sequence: CASSESSGRALSEQYF.

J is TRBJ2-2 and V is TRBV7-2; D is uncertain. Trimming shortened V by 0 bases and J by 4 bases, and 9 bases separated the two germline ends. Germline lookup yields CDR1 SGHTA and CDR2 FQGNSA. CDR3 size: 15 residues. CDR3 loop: CASSLAGKRTGELFF. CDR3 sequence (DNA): TGTGCCAGCAGCTTAGCGGGAAAGCGCACCGGGGAGCTGTTTTTT.

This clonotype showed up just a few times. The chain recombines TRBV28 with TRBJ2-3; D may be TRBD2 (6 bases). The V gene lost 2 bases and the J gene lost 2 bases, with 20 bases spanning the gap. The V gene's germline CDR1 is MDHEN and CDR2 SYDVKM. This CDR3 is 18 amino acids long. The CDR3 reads CASSLPAGLAKTTDTQYF. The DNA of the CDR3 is TGTGCCAGCAGTTTACCGGCCGGGCTAGCGAAAACCACAGATACGCAGTATTTT.

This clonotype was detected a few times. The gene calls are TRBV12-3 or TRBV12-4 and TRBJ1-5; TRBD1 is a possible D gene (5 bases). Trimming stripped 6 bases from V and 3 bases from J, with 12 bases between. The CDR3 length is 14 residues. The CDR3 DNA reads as TGTGCCAGCAGCCGCGGGGGGGACAATCAGCCCCAGCATTTT. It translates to CASSRGGDNQPQHF.

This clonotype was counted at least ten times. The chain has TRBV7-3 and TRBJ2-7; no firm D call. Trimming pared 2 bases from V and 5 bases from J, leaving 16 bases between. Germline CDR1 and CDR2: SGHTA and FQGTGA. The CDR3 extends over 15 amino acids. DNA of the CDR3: TGTGCCAGCAGCTTACGCAGCGTGCCGCCCCACGAGCAGTACTTC. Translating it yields CASSLRSVPPHEQYF.

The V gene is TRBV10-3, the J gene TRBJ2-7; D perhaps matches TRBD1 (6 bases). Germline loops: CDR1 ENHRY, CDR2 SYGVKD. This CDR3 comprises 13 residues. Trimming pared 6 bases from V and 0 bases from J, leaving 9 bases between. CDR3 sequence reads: CAISLDSSYEQYF. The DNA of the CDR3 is TGTGCCATCAGCCTGGACAGCTCCTACGAGCAGTACTTC.

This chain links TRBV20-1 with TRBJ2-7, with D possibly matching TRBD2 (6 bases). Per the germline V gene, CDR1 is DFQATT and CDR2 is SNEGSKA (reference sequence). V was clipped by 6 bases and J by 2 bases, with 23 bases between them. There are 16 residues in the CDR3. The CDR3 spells CSALRRGGTSTYEQYF. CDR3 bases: TGCAGTGCCCTGAGGCGGGGAGGAACCTCTACCTACGAGCAGTACTTC.

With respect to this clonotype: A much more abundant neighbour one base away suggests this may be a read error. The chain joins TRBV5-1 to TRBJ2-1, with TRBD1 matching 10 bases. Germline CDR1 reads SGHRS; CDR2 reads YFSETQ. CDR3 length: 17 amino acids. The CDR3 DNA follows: TGCGCCGGCAGCTTGAGTTTGGGACAGGGGTCCTACAATGAGCAGTTCTTC. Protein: CAGSLSLGQGSYNEQFF.

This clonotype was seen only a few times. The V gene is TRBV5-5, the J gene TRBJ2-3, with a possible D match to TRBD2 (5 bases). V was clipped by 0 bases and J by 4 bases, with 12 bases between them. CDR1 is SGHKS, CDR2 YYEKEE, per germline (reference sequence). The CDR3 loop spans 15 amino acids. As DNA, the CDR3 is TGTGCCAGCAGCTTGGCGCTAGCCCGGGCAGATACGCAGTATTTT. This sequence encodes CASSLALARADTQYF.

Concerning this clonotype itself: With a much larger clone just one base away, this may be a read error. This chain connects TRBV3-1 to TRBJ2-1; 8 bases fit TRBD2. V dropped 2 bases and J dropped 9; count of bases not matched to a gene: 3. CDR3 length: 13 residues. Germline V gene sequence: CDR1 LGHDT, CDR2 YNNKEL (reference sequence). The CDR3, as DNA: TGTGCCAGCAGCCAACGCGGGAGGAGTGAGCAGTTCTTC. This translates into CASSQRGRSEQFF.

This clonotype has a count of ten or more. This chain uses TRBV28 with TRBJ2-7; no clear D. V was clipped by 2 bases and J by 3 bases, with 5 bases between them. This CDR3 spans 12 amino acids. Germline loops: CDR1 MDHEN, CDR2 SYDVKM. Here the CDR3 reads CASSLTFYEQYF. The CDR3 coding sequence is TGTGCCAGCAGTTTAACCTTCTACGAGCAGTACTTC.

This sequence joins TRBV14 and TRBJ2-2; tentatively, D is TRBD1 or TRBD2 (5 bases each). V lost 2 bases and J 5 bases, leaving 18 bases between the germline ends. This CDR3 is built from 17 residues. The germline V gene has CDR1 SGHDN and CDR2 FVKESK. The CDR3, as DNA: TGTGCCAGCAGCCAATTGGTGGGGACCCTAACAACCGGGGAGCTGTTTTTT. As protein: CASSQLVGTLTTGELFF.

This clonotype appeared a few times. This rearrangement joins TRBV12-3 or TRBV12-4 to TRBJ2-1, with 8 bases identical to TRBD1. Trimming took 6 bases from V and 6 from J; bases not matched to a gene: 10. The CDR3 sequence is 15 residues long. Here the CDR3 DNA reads TGTGCCAGCAGCAAGGGACAGGTCATCGGCAATGAGCAGTTCTTC. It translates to CASSKGQVIGNEQFF.